Following are 16 T cell receptor beta chains from one sample sequenced in a study of beta chain features in type 1 diabetes. Study conclusions and caveats: Patients with Type 1 diabetes showed moderately but significantly shorter TCRB CDR3s in all four CD4+ subsets.

The investigators reverse transcribed all of the isolated RNA, so they sequenced expressed TCRB transcripts. Sequencing was performed with immunoSEQ multiplex PCR; in TCRdb, only in-frame clones are kept and a portion is missing. The repertoire holds a few hundred thousand clones, with 16% as singletons. These receptors have no known antigen. The sample consisted of naive CD4+ T cells from blood. The source is a young man with type 1 diabetes.

This clone was seen a few times. The rearrangement uses TRBV30 and TRBJ1-4; D might be TRBD1 (6 bases). The V and J ends lost 3 bases and 12 bases respectively, with 11 bases between them. Germline values: CDR1 GTSNPN, CDR2 SVGIG (reference sequence). The CDR3 contains 11 residues. The CDR3 DNA is TGTGCCTGGAGGGACAGTTGGGAACTGTTTTTT. It is translated as CAWRDSWELFF.

This clone came up a few times. The chain carries TRBV7-9 and TRBJ1-5, with 7 bases lining up with TRBD1. CDR3 size: 12 residues. The V gene's germline CDR1 is SEHNR and CDR2 FQNEAQ (reference sequence). Trimming removed 5 bases from V and 7 bases from J; junction bases left unmatched: 2. The chain's CDR3 is CASSTQGQPQHF. The CDR3 region has the DNA TGTGCCAGCAGCACACAGGGGCAGCCCCAGCATTTT.

The rearrangement uses TRBV5-1 and TRBJ2-7; 9 bases map to TRBD2. The CDR3 length is 14 residues. Germline values: CDR1 SGHRS, CDR2 YFSETQ. V lost 3 bases, J lost 3 bases, and 4 bases stayed unmatched. DNA for the CDR3: TGCGCCAGCAGCTCCGGGACTAGCTTCTACGAGCAGTACTTC. Its protein product is CASSSGTSFYEQYF.

This clone was found a few times. The CDR3 DNA is TGTGCCAGCAGCGCCCAGGGGTCCTACAATGAGCAGTTCTTC. Translating it yields CASSAQGSYNEQFF. The chain employs TRBV9 and TRBJ2-1, with a weak D call TRBD1 (6 bases). V lost 3 bases to trimming and J lost 1 base, with 8 bases between them. Germline lookup yields CDR1 SGDLS and CDR2 YYNGEE. The CDR3 has 14 amino acids.

In its sample, this clone was seen a few times. This chain joins TRBV29-1 and TRBJ1-1, with 8 bases fitting TRBD1. This CDR3 has 14 residues. V dropped 5 bases and J dropped 4; count of bases not matched to a gene: 9. Germline V CDR1 and CDR2: SQVTM, ANQGSEA. The chain's CDR3 is CSVWGTGTGTEAFF. For the CDR3, the DNA is TGCAGCGTTTGGGGGACCGGGACAGGCACTGAAGCTTTCTTT.

This clone was recorded a few times. V is TRBV20-1 and J is TRBJ2-7; weak D call: TRBD1 (6 bases). The CDR3 has 11 amino acids. Germline CDR1 reads DFQATT; CDR2 reads SNEGSKA (reference sequence). V was clipped by 4 bases and J by 6 bases, with 10 bases between them. This chain's CDR3 is CSATPGVEQYF. DNA for the CDR3: TGCAGTGCTACCCCAGGGGTCGAGCAGTACTTC.

This clone came up a few times. V is TRBV7-9 and J is TRBJ2-7; D is ambiguous. Germline CDR1 is SEHNR and CDR2 is FQNEAQ (reference sequence). With 0 bases removed from V and 3 bases from J, the gap between germline ends came to 6 bases. The length of the CDR3 is 13 residues. The CDR3 nucleotides read TGTGCCAGCAGCTTAGCTTCGCACTACGAGCAGTACTTC. It encodes CASSLASHYEQYF.

J is TRBJ2-1 and V is TRBV9, with D maybe TRBD2 (6 bases). V gave up 5 bases and J gave up 4 bases, with 13 bases separating them. Per the germline V gene, CDR1 is SGDLS and CDR2 is YYNGEE. This CDR3 is 14 amino acids long. Here the CDR3 reads CASRREGAYNEQFF. The CDR3, as DNA: TGTGCCAGCAGGCGGGAAGGGGCATACAATGAGCAGTTCTTC.

This rearrangement joins TRBV7-2 to TRBJ2-7; TRBD2 is a possible D gene (5 bases). This CDR3 region has 15 residues. Trimming stripped 4 bases from V and 3 bases from J, with 16 bases between. Germline CDR1 reads SGHTA; CDR2 reads FQGNSA. The chain's CDR3 is CASSSQAGDVYEQYF. CDR3 DNA: TGTGCCAGCAGCTCCCAGGCCGGGGATGTCTACGAGCAGTACTTC.

The sample holds one count of this clone. The rearrangement links TRBV27 to TRBJ2-1; the D is unclear. This CDR3 contains 13 residues. The germline V gene encodes CDR1 MNHEY and CDR2 SMNVEV (reference sequence). V lost 4 bases, J lost 6 bases, and 10 bases lay in between. The CDR3: CASSYPVGNEQFF. The CDR3 region has the DNA TGTGCCAGCAGTTATCCCGTAGGCAATGAGCAGTTCTTC.

This chain joins TRBV5-1 and TRBJ2-1; no firm D call. Trimming removed 0 bases from V and 2 bases from J, with 12 bases in between. Germline loops: CDR1 SGHRS, CDR2 YFSETQ. This CDR3 is built from 16 residues. CDR3 coding DNA: TGCGCCAGCAGCTTGGCTGAGCTGCAGACCTACAATGAGCAGTTCTTC. Its translation: CASSLAELQTYNEQFF.

This clone occurred a few times. The V gene is TRBV29-1, the J gene TRBJ2-1, with D possibly matching TRBD1 (6 bases). Germline CDR1 reads SQVTM; CDR2 reads ANQGSEA. The ends were cut back, 1 base at V and 10 bases at J, with 23 bases in the middle. The CDR3 totals 16 residues. CDR3 sequence (DNA): TGCAGCGTTGAAGGACGTCCCGGGACATCCCTTCGGGAGCAGTTCTTC. It codes for CSVEGRPGTSLREQFF.

J is TRBJ2-3 and V is TRBV10-3, with D uncertain. This CDR3 has 13 residues. Trimming pared 2 bases from V and 6 bases from J, leaving 9 bases between. The germline V gene encodes CDR1 ENHRY and CDR2 SYGVKD. The CDR3, as DNA: TGTGCCATCAGTGAGATTGGCATGGATACGCAGTATTTT. Its translation: CAISEIGMDTQYF.

This chain uses TRBV4-1 with TRBJ2-2, with 10 bases that match TRBD1. Germline V gives CDR1 MGHRA, CDR2 YSYEKL. The length of the CDR3 is 16 residues. J gave up 0 bases and V 4 bases, and 2 bases lay outside the gene matches. DNA of the CDR3: TGCGCCAGCAGCCCCGGACAGGGGGCGAACACCGGGGAGCTGTTTTTT. This sequence encodes CASSPGQGANTGELFF.

This clone came up a few times. The junction shows a germline mismatch at one end, possibly a read error. The V gene is TRBV5-4, the J gene TRBJ2-3; 10 bases match TRBD2. CDR3 size: 16 residues. CDR1 and CDR2 (germline): SGHNT, YYREEE (reference sequence). The CDR3 spells CASRLESSGSEDTQYF. The CDR3 bases are TGTGCCAGCAGATTGGAGTCTAGCGGGAGTGAAGATACGCAGTATTTT.

The chain couples TRBV2 to TRBJ2-6; no firm D call. Looked up from germline, CDR1 is SNHLY and CDR2 is FYNNEI. V was cut by 8 bases and J by 3 bases, with 5 bases left in between. The CDR3 totals 12 residues. The DNA of the CDR3 is TGTGCCAGCTCCTATGGGGCCAACGTCCTGACTTTC. It is translated as CASSYGANVLTF.